This T cell receptor (beta chain) was captured in a study of technical replicates of blood from a few donors. Sequenced by immunoSEQ multiplex PCR; TCRdb stores in-frame clones only, minus some. The table includes around 62,000 clones, about 98% detected once. V was clipped by 3 bases and J by 0 bases; unmatched bases: 2. This CDR3 has 16 residues. The germline CDR1 and CDR2 sequences are SGHVS and FNYEAQ. The TCR was taken from a human donor in good health. This chain connects TRBV7-6 to TRBJ2-2; 9 bases agree with TRBD1. The material sequenced was T cells isolated from PBMCs. The CDR3 DNA reads as TGTGCCAGCAGCTTCGACAGGGGGACGAACACCGGGGAGCTGTTTTTT. It translates to CASSFDRGTNTGELFF.